The clone carrying this T cell receptor (beta chain) occurred a few times. The data were obtained in a study of blood T cells in healthy people across ages. Next came a second PCR, run for 7 to 11 cycles, which used a sample-barcoded 5' primer along with a J-beta primer mix. TCRdb re-derived calls from the 5' RACE reads in MiXCR, one entry per CDR3 protein. The sample consists of some 730,000 distinct CDR3 sequences, over 20% of them appearing once. The CDR3 consists of 15 residues. Between the trimmed V and J ends, which lost 6 bases and 0 bases, there was a span of 12 bases. The donors, aged about 6 to 100, were healthy Caucasians from Russia.

The source of this sequence is a man in his 70s in good health. Sequenced: blood. J is TRBJ2-1 and V is TRBV12-3 or TRBV12-4, with no clear D. CDR3 bases: TGTGCCAGCAGCTACGGGTCGAGCTCCTACAATGAGCAGTTCTTC. As protein: CASSYGSSSYNEQFF.